The clone carrying this TCR beta chain was recorded many times. Its target is not known. Sequence at one end of the junction differs from germline and may be a read error. The source of the sample is a study of T cells in Graves' hyperthyroidism and ophthalmopathy. Study observations and caveats: With a median lead of 6.5 months before onset, the model predicted ophthalmopathy. In the blood, most expanded thyroid clonotypes above 0.001 appeared as well.

Germline values: CDR1 SGHRS, CDR2 YFSETQ. There are 13 residues in the CDR3. The investigators amplified TCR beta CDR3 regions from RNA transcripts. Carried out on the TCR CDR3, a first-round RT-PCR used the HTBI primer set. TCRdb used MiXCR to reprocess the multiplex PCR reads, holding one entry per CDR3 protein. Of some 620,000 distinct CDR3 sequences listed, about a sixth are singletons. The rearrangement joins TRBV5-1 to TRBJ2-1; the match to TRBD1 covers 9 bases. The TCR was taken from a woman in her thirties with Graves' hyperthyroidism. The sequencing sample was made of blood. The CDR3 nucleotides read TGTGCCAGCAGCTGGACAGGGGACAATGAGCAGTTCTTC. Translated, it gives CASSWTGDNEQFF.